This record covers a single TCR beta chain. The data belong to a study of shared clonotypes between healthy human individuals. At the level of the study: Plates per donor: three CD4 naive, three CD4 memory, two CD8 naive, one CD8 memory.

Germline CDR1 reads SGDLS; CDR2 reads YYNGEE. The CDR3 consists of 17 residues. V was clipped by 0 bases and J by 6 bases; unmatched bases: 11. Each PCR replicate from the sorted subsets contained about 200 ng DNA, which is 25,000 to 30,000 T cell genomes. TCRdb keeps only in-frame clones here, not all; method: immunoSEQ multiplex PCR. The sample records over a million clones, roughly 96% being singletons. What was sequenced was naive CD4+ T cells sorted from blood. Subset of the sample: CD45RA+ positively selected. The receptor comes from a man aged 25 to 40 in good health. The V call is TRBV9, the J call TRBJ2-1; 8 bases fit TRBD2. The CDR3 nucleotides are TGTGCCAGCAGCGTAGCCAAAGGTCGGGGGACTAGCAATGAGCAGTTCTTC. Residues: CASSVAKGRGTSNEQFF.